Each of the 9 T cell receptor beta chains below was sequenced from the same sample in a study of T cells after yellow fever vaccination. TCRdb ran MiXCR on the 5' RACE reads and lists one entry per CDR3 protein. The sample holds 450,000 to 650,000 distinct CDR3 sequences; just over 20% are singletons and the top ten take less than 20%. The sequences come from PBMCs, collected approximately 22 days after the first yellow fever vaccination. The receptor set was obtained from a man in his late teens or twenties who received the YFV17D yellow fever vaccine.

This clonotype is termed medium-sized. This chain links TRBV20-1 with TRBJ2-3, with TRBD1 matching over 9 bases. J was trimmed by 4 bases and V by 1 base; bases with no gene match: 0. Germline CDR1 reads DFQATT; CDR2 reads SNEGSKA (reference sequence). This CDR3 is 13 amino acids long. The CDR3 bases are TGCAGTGCTAGAGGGGACAGGGCAGATACGCAGTATTTT. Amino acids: CSARGDRADTQYF.

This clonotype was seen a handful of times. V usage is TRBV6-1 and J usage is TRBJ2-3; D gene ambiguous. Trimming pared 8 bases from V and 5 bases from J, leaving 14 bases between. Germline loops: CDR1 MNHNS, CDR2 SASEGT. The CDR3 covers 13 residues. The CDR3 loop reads CASARPAGDTQYF. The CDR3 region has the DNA TGTGCCAGCGCGAGGCCCGCTGGAGATACGCAGTATTTT.

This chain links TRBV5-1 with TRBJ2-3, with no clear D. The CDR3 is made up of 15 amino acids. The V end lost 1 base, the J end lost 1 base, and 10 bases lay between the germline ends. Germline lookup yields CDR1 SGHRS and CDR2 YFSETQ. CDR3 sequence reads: CASSLLGFGTDTQYF. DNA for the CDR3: TGCGCCAGCAGCTTGTTGGGTTTCGGCACAGATACGCAGTATTTT.

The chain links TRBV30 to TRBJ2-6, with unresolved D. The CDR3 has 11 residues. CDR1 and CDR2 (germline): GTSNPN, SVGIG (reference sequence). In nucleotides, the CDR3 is TGTGCACAGCCAGGGGCCAACGTCCTGACTTTC. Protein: CAQPGANVLTF.

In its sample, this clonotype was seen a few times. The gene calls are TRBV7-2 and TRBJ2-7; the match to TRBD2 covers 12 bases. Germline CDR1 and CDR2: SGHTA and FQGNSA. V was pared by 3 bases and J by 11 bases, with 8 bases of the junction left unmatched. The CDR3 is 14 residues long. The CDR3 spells CASSFRLAGDQKYF. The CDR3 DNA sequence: TGTGCCAGCAGCTTCAGACTAGCGGGGGACCAAAAGTACTTC.

The CDR3 loop reads CASSYSPGVNTEAFF. In DNA, the CDR3 is TGTGCCAGCAGTTACTCCCCGGGCGTGAACACTGAAGCTTTCTTT. The chain uses TRBV6-5 and TRBJ1-1, with D unresolved. This CDR3 region has 15 residues. The ends were cut back, 0 bases at V and 0 bases at J, with 8 bases in the middle. Germline V gene data show CDR1 as MNHEY and CDR2 as SVGAGI.

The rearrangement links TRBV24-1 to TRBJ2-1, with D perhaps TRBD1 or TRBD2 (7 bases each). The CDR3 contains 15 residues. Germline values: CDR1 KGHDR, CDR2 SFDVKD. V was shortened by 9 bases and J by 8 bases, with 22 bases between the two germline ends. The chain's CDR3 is CATGVRQGGYDEQFF. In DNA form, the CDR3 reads TGTGCCACCGGTGTGAGACAGGGAGGGTACGATGAGCAGTTCTTC.

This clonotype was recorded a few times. The CDR3, as DNA: TGTGCCAGCTCACTGGGGACAGCCGGTCCGATGAGAACTGAAGCTTTCTTT. It yields the protein CASSLGTAGPMRTEAFF. The chain recombines TRBV18 with TRBJ1-1, with 7 bases that match TRBD1. Trimming at V came to 4 bases and at J to 5 bases, leaving 16 bases not matched to a gene. The CDR3 totals 17 residues. CDR1 is KGHSH and CDR2 is LQKENI in the germline V gene.

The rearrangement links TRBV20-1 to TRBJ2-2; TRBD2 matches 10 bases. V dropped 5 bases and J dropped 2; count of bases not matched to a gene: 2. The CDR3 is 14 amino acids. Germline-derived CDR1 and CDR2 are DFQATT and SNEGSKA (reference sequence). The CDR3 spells CSASSGGNTGELFF. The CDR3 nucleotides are TGCAGTGCTTCTAGCGGGGGAAACACCGGGGAGCTGTTTTTT.